Sequencing of this T cell receptor (beta chain) was carried out in a study of graft-versus-host responses after intestinal transplantation. Study information: Transplants given to recipients were multivisceral, liver-intestinal, or isolated intestinal. Tacrolimus plus steroids were given to all recipients for roughly 3 years, preceded by anti-thymocyte globulin induction.

Clones were read by immunoSEQ multiplex PCR, and TCRdb kept only the in-frame ones, dropping some. The profile covers about 8,200 clones, with approximately 29% appearing a single time and around 5.8% taken by the ten largest. This clone occurred a few times. The CDR3 contains 18 residues. After removal of 4 bases from V and 2 bases from J, the junction contained 14 bases not matched to a gene. The germline gives CDR1 MNHEY, CDR2 SMNVEV (reference sequence). General study results and limits: The study associated peak circulating GvH clone levels with early post-transplant HvG declines.

The input for sequencing was alloreactive CD4+ T cells from a mixed lymphocyte reaction culture, taken before intestinal transplant. Subset in this sample: CFSE-low proliferating T cells sorted from roughly six-day pre-transplant mixed lymphocyte reaction (GvH or HvG direction). The receptor's source is a human patient who received an intestinal transplant. The J gene is TRBJ2-7, the V gene TRBV27; TRBD1 agrees at 10 bases. CDR3 region: CASSYRTGGGPKPYEQYF. The CDR3, as DNA: TGTGCCAGCAGTTACAGGACAGGGGGAGGCCCTAAGCCCTACGAGCAGTACTTC.